This TCR beta chain originates from a study of blood T cells in healthy people across ages. Regarding the study as a whole: Naive T cell percentage showed a strong correlation with the diversity of TCR beta. The fall in TCR beta diversity per million T cells was roughly linear with age.

This clonotype was detected a few times. Antigen specificity is unknown. Compared with germline, one end of the junction differs, possibly owing to a read error. A second roughly 6 to 11 cycle PCR used barcoded and J-beta primers. TCRdb recomputed calls from the 5' RACE reads with MiXCR, one row per CDR3 protein. Among around 1,100,000 distinct CDR3 sequences listed, roughly two fifths were seen once. Per-sample PBMC isolation yielded at least 7 million cells. Per sample, no less than 5.5 micrograms of total RNA were extracted. This TCR derives from a man aged 18 to 30 in good health. The sequencing sample was made of blood.

The DNA of the CDR3 is TGTGCCAGCAGCTCAGGGACGGGCCCTGGAAACACCGTATATTTT. Translated: CASSSGTGPGNTVYF. This chain joins TRBV3-1 and TRBJ1-3; D possibly corresponds to TRBD1 (5 bases). The CDR3 consists of 15 residues. The V gene's germline CDR1 is LGHDT and CDR2 YNNKEL (reference sequence).